The clone carrying this T cell receptor (beta chain) has only a few counts. This beta chain turned up in a library designed for alpha chains; as an off-target read, its abundance says little. TCRdb redid the calling of the RT-PCR reads with MiXCR, one entry per CDR3 protein. This repertoire shows thousands of distinct CDR3 sequences, roughly 92% found once; its top ten account for around 8%. V shed 7 bases and J shed 0 bases, with 10 bases lying between them. The length of the CDR3 is 14 residues. Germline lookup yields CDR1 MNHEY and CDR2 SVGAGI. Input material: memory CD4+ T cells from blood. This TCR was sampled from a female donor in good health, serving as a healthy control. The chain joins TRBV6-5 to TRBJ1-3, with D possibly being TRBD1 (6 bases). CDR3 region: CASTGVVSGNTIYF. DNA of the CDR3: TGTGCCAGCACAGGGGTCGTCTCTGGAAACACCATATATTTT.